Presented here are 19 T cell receptor beta chains from one specimen sequenced in a study of blood T cell repertoires in COVID-19. Sequenced by immunoSEQ multiplex PCR; TCRdb stores in-frame clones only, minus some. The sample includes fewer than 60,000 clones, 65% to 85% of them seen just once. Sequenced material: peripheral blood. The origin of the receptors is a human donor in a cohort sampled during active COVID-19.

This sequence joins TRBV14 and TRBJ1-2, with 9 bases fitting TRBD1. Germline V lookup: CDR1 SGHDN, CDR2 FVKESK. The V gene end was trimmed by 4 bases and the J gene end by 8 bases; junction bases not matched to a gene: 5. The CDR3 extends over 13 amino acids. Here the CDR3 DNA reads TGTGCCAGCAGCCCACGGACAGGGGACGGCTACACCTTC. Protein product: CASSPRTGDGYTF.

The chain links TRBV6-2 or TRBV6-3 to TRBJ2-7, with D perhaps TRBD1 (6 bases). The V end was cut by 2 bases, the J end by 2 bases, with 22 bases between. CDR1 MNHEY and CDR2 SVGEGT come from the germline V gene. The CDR3 totals 18 residues. CDR3 sequence reads: CASSYTAGVSFLAYEQYF. DNA of the CDR3: TGTGCCAGCAGTTACACGGCAGGGGTCTCATTCCTAGCCTACGAGCAGTACTTC.

The chain is built from TRBV7-9 and TRBJ1-1, with a weak D call TRBD1 (6 bases). The germline V gene encodes CDR1 SEHNR and CDR2 FQNEAQ (reference sequence). The CDR3 runs 18 residues. With 1 base removed from V and 4 bases from J, the gap between germline ends came to 22 bases. The CDR3 bases are TGTGCCAGCAGCTTAGACCCCCGGGGGGGGGCCGGCGGCACTGAAGCTTTCTTT. Translating gives CASSLDPRGGAGGTEAFF. The full variable domain, its missing parts supplied by reference TRBV7-9 and TRBJ1-1, is DTGVSQNPRHKITKRGQNVTFRCDPISEHNRLYWYRQTLGQGPEFLTYFQNEAQLEKSRLLSDRFSAERPKGSFSTLEIQRTEQGDSAMYLCASSLDPRGGAGGTEAFFGQGTRLTVV.

The chain uses TRBV12-5 and TRBJ1-5; 7 bases fit TRBD1. Losses at the gene ends were 5 bases for V and 5 bases for J; bases not matched to a gene: 15. The germline CDR1 and CDR2 sequences are LGHNT and FRNRAP. CDR3 size: 17 residues. The CDR3 sequence is CASGPYRGRGKDQPQHF. The CDR3 region has the DNA TGTGCTAGTGGTCCCTACAGGGGCAGGGGTAAAGATCAGCCCCAGCATTTT.

The chain is built from TRBV30 and TRBJ1-1; 7 bases line up with TRBD1. The V and J ends lost 1 base and 2 bases, in that order; junction bases with no gene match: 4. Germline values: CDR1 GTSNPN, CDR2 SVGIG (reference sequence). The CDR3 has 14 residues. The CDR3 sequence: CAWSAGGTNTEAFF. CDR3 bases: TGTGCCTGGAGTGCAGGGGGGACCAACACTGAAGCTTTCTTT. Variable domain in full (rest from reference TRBV30 and TRBJ1-1): SQTIHQWPATLVQPVGSPLSLECTVEGTSNPNLYWYRQAAGRGLQLLFYSVGIGQISSEVPQNLSASRPQDRQFILSSKKLLLSDSGFYLCAWSAGGTNTEAFFGQGTRLTVV.

The chain has TRBV5-1 and TRBJ2-7; weak D call: TRBD1 (7 bases). Germline loops: CDR1 SGHRS, CDR2 YFSETQ. V gave up 3 bases and J gave up 2 bases, with 18 bases separating them. CDR3 size: 16 residues. CDR3 sequence (DNA): TGCGCCAGCAGCTGGGGCGGAGGGGGCAGGACCTACGAGCAGTACTTC. Translating gives CASSWGGGGRTYEQYF.

This clone showed up just once. J is TRBJ2-3 and V is TRBV4-2, with TRBD2 identical over 16 bases. This CDR3 region has 19 residues. V lost 3 bases and J lost 0; bases outside the gene matches: 6. Germline CDR1 LGHNA, CDR2 YNFKEQ. CDR3 nucleotides: TGTGCCAGCAGCCATCAGGGACTAGCGGGAGGGCCGAGCACAGATACGCAGTATTTT. Translated, it gives CASSHQGLAGGPSTDTQYF.

The genes are TRBV30 and TRBJ1-4; 10 bases align to TRBD1. V lost 3 bases, J lost 9 bases, and 4 bases stayed unmatched. CDR1 and CDR2 (germline): GTSNPN, SVGIG (reference sequence). The CDR3 contains 13 residues. The CDR3 DNA reads as TGTGCCTGGAGCCGGGACAGGGGTCAAAAACTGTTTTTT. As protein: CAWSRDRGQKLFF.

A word on this clone: This sample includes further DNA sequences coding for the same CDR3. CDR3 DNA sequence: TGTGCCAGCAGCCAAGTTCCCGGGGGACTCTACGAGCAGTACTTC. Translating it yields CASSQVPGGLYEQYF. The genes are TRBV3-1 (or the pseudogene TRBV3-2) and TRBJ2-7, with TRBD2 as a possible D gene (6 bases). V shed 1 base and J shed 3 bases, with 13 bases lying between them. The length of the CDR3 is 15 residues. Per germline, CDR1 LGHDT and CDR2 YNNKEL (reference sequence).

The chain joins TRBV4-1 to TRBJ2-1; 11 bases match TRBD2. The V and J ends lost 1 base and 4 bases, in that order; junction bases with no gene match: 6. The CDR3 consists of 17 residues. Per germline, CDR1 MGHRA and CDR2 YSYEKL. The CDR3 DNA reads TGCGCCAGCAGCCAAGGAATAGCGGGAGGGAAGTACAATGAGCAGTTCTTC. Amino acids: CASSQGIAGGKYNEQFF.

The chain couples TRBV7-9 to TRBJ2-5; D gene unclear. Trimming pared 4 bases from V and 4 bases from J, leaving 7 bases between. The germline CDR1 and CDR2 sequences are SEHNR and FQNEAQ (reference sequence). The CDR3 totals 12 residues. CDR3 protein: CASSYSPETQYF. The CDR3 DNA reads as TGTGCCAGCAGCTACTCCCCAGAGACCCAGTACTTC.

This sequence joins TRBV19 and TRBJ2-3; weak D call: TRBD1 (5 bases). Per germline, CDR1 LNHDA and CDR2 SQIVND (reference sequence). The CDR3 is made up of 14 amino acids. V dropped 6 bases and J dropped 0 bases, with 10 bases sitting between them. The DNA for the CDR3 is TGTGCCAGTAGCCCCCAGGGAAGCACAGATACGCAGTATTTT. The encoded protein is CASSPQGSTDTQYF.

The gene calls are TRBV2 and TRBJ2-1; 13 bases map to TRBD2. The germline CDR1 and CDR2 sequences are SNHLY and FYNNEI. The CDR3 runs 18 residues. The V gene end was trimmed by 5 bases and the J gene end by 6 bases; junction bases not matched to a gene: 13. Here the CDR3 reads CASSPLHKGLAGVNEQFF. In DNA form, the CDR3 reads TGTGCCAGCAGTCCATTACATAAAGGACTAGCGGGAGTCAATGAGCAGTTCTTC.

The genes are TRBV18 and TRBJ2-2, with TRBD1 matching over 8 bases. The CDR3 runs 16 residues. Germline V gives CDR1 KGHSH, CDR2 LQKENI. V dropped 3 bases and J dropped 3; count of bases not matched to a gene: 6. The CDR3 reads CASSPDRVGYTGELFF. As DNA, the CDR3 is TGTGCCAGCTCACCGGACAGGGTTGGTTACACCGGGGAGCTGTTTTTT. The entire variable domain, with the rest obtained from reference TRBV18 and TRBJ2-2, is as follows: NAGVMQNPRHLVRRRGQEARLRCSPMKGHSHVYWYRQLPEEGLKFMVYLQKENIIDESGMPKERFSAEFPKEGPSILRIQQVVRGDSAAYFCASSPDRVGYTGELFFGEGSRLTVL.

This clone was picked up one time. The rearrangement links TRBV4-2 to TRBJ2-1; 9 positions agree with TRBD2. V lost 4 bases and J lost 7; bases outside the gene matches: 11. Germline-derived CDR1 and CDR2 are LGHNA and YNFKEQ. The CDR3 has 16 residues. CDR3 in DNA: TGTGCCAGCAGCCGAGCTTTAGCGGGAGTAGGAAATGAGCAGTTCTTC. Residues: CASSRALAGVGNEQFF.

CDR3 DNA: TGTGCCAGCAGCAGGGACCCGGGGGGCTACACCTTC. Translated: CASSRDPGGYTF. The gene calls are TRBV7-9 and TRBJ1-2, with D perhaps TRBD1 (5 bases). The CDR3 runs to 12 residues. V gave up 5 bases and J gave up 8 bases, with 12 bases separating them. The germline V gene has CDR1 SEHNR and CDR2 FQNEAQ (reference sequence).

Points on this clone: Other DNA sequences of this sample code for an identical CDR3. The rearrangement joins TRBV5-1 to TRBJ1-5; 8 bases match TRBD1. J was trimmed by 3 bases and V by 0 bases; bases with no gene match: 2. Germline values: CDR1 SGHRS, CDR2 YFSETQ. The CDR3 loop spans 15 amino acids. CDR3 sequence reads: CASSLGQGSNQPQHF. CDR3 bases: TGCGCCAGCAGCTTGGGACAGGGGTCCAATCAGCCCCAGCATTTT.

The chain uses TRBV12-3 or TRBV12-4 and TRBJ1-2; D is perhaps TRBD1 (6 bases). The CDR3 consists of 13 residues. Between the trimmed V and J ends, which lost 3 bases and 8 bases, there was a span of 13 bases. The CDR3 sequence is CASSLRGKEGYTF. The CDR3, as DNA: TGTGCCAGCAGTTTGAGGGGGAAAGAAGGCTACACCTTC.

On this clone itself: The same CDR3 also results from other DNA sequences found in this sample. This chain connects TRBV11-2 to TRBJ2-3; no definite D call. V was clipped by 1 base and J by 1 base, with 3 bases between them. The CDR3 consists of 13 residues. CDR1 and CDR2 (germline): SGHAT, FQNNGV. The CDR3 DNA reads as TGTGCCAGCAGCTTAGCAGGCACAGATACGCAGTATTTT. It yields the protein CASSLAGTDTQYF.